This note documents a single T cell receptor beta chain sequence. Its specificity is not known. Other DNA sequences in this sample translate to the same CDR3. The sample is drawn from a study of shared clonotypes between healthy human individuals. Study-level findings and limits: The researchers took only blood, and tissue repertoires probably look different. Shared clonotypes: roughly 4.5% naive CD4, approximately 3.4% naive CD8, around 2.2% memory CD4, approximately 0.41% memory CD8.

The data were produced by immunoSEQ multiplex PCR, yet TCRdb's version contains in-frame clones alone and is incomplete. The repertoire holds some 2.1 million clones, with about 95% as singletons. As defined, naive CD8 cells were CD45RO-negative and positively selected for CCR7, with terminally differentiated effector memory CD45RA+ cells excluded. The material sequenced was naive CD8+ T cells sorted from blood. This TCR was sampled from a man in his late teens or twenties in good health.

The CDR3 DNA reads as TGCGCCAGCAGCCGACTAGCGGGGGGCCCCACAGATACGCAGTATTTT. Translating it yields CASSRLAGGPTDTQYF. The chain has TRBV5-1 and TRBJ2-3; 13 bases match TRBD2. This CDR3 has 16 residues. Losses at the gene ends were 4 bases for V and 2 bases for J; bases not matched to a gene: 4. Germline CDR1 reads SGHRS; CDR2 reads YFSETQ. Full variable domain (remainder filled in from reference TRBV5-1 and TRBJ2-3): KAGVTQTPRYLIKTRGQQVTLSCSPISGHRSVSWYQQTPGQGLQFLFEYFSETQRNKGNFPGRFSGRQFSNSRSEMNVSTLELGDSALYLCASSRLAGGPTDTQYFGPGTRLTVL.